This TCR beta chain is drawn from a study of blood T cell repertoires in COVID-19. Background on the study: PBMCs, B-cell-depleted T cells, or T cells were the source of the cDNA or gDNA that made up the material.

In the study's own analysis: Reference gene primers were amplified, and this amplification served to estimate nucleated cell counts. Generated by immunoSEQ multiplex PCR, the TCRdb table keeps only in-frame clones and is missing some. V, J and clone size are those of that table, while D and trimming were read from the DNA. The sample shows 200,000 or so clones, 80% to 85% of them seen only once. Germline V gene lookup returns CDR1 SGHDT and CDR2 YYEEEE. Trimming pared 5 bases from V and 8 bases from J, leaving 16 bases between. This CDR3 comprises 14 residues. The TCR comes from a woman in her 40s with acute or convalescent COVID-19. The specimen was peripheral blood. V usage is TRBV5-6 and J usage is TRBJ1-4; D not resolved. CDR3 nucleotides: TGTGCCAGCAGTTATACCCCAATGGAGGAAAAACTGTTTTTT. Residues: CASSYTPMEEKLFF.